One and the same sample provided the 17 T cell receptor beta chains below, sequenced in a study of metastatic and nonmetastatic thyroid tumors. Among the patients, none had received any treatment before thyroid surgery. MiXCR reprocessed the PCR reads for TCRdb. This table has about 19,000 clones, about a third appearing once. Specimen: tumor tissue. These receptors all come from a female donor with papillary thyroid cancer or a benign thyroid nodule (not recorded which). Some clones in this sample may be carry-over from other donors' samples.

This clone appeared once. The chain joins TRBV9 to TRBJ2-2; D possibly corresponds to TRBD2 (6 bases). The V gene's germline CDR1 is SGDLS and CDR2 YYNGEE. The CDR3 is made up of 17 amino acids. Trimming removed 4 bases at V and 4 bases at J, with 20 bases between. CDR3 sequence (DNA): TGTGCCAGCAGCCCGTCCTTAGCGGTAGTACGCACCGGGGAGCTGTTTTTT. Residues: CASSPSLAVVRTGELFF. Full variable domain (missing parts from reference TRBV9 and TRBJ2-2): DSGVTQTPKHLITATGQRVTLRCSPRSGDLSVYWYQQSLDQGLQFLIQYYNGEERAKGNILERFSAQQFPDLHSELNLSSLELGDSALYFCASSPSLAVVRTGELFFGEGSRLTVL.

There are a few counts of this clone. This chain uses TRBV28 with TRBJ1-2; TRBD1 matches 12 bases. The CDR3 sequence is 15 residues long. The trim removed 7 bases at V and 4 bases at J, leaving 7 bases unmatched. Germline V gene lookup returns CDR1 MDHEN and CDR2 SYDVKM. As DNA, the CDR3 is TGTGCCAGCACTCCCGGGACAGGGGGCTCCTATGGCTACACCTTC. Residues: CASTPGTGGSYGYTF.

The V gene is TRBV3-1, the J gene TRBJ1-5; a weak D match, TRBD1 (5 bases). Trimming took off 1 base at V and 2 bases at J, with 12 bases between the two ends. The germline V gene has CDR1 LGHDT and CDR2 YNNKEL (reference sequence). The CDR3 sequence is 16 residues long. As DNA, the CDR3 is TGTGCCAGCAGCCAAGGGGGTCGGGGCGGCAATCAGCCCCAGCATTTT. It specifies CASSQGGRGGNQPQHF.

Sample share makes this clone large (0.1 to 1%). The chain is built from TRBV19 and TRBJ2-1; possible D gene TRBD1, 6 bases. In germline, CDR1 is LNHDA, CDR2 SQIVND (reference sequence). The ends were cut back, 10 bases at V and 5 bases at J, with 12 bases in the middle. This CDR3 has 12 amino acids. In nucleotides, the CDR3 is TGTGCCACCTTTAACAGGGACAATGAGCAGTTCTTC. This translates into CATFNRDNEQFF.

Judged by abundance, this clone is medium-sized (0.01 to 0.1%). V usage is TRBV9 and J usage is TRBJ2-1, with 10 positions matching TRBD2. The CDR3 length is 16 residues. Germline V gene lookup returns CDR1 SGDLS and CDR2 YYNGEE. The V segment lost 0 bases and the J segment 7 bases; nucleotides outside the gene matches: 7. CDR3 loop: CASSVAGTSVGNEQFF. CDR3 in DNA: TGTGCCAGCAGCGTAGCCGGGACTAGCGTCGGGAATGAGCAGTTCTTC.

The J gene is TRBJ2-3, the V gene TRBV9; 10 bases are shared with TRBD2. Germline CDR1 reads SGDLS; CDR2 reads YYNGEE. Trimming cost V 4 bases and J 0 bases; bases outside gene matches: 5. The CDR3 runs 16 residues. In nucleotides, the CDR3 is TGTGCCAGCAGCTCTACTAGCGGGACAAGCACAGATACGCAGTATTTT. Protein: CASSSTSGTSTDTQYF.

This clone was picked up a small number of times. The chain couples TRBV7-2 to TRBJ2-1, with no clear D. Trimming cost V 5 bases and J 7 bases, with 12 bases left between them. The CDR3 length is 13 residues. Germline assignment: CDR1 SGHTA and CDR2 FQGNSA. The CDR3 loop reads CASSRYDWNEQFF. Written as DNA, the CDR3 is TGTGCCAGCAGCCGATACGACTGGAATGAGCAGTTCTTC.

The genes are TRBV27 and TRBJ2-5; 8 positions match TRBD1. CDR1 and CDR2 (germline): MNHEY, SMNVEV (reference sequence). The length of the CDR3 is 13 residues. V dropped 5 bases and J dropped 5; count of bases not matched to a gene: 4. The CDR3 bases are TGTGCCAGCAGTGGACAGGGTTTGGAGACCCAGTACTTC. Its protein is CASSGQGLETQYF.

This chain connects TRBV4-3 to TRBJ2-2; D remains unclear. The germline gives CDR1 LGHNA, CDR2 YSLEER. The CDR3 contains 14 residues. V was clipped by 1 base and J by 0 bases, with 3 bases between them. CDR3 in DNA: TGCGCCAGCAGCCAAGGGCCGAACACCGGGGAGCTGTTTTTT. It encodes CASSQGPNTGELFF.

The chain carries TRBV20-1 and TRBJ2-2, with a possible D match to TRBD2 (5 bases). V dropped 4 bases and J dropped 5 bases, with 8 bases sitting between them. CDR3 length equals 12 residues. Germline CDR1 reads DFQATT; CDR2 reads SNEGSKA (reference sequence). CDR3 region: CSANRGTGELFF. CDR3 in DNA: TGCAGTGCTAATCGAGGGACCGGGGAGCTGTTTTTT.

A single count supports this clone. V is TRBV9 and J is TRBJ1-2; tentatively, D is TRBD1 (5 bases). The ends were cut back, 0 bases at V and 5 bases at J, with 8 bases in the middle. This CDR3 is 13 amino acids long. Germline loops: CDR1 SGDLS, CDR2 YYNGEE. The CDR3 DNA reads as TGTGCCAGCAGCGTAGAGGGGTTATATGGCTACACCTTC. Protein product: CASSVEGLYGYTF.

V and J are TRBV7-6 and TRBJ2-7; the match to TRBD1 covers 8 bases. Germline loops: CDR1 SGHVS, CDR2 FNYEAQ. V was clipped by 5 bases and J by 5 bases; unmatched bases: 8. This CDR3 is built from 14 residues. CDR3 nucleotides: TGTGCCAGCAGCAAGCTGGACAGGGCCGACGAGCAGTACTTC. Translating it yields CASSKLDRADEQYF. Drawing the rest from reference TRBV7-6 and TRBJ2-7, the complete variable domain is GAGVSQSPRYKVTKRGQDVALRCDPISGHVSLYWYRQALGQGPEFLTYFNYEAQQDKSGLPNDRFSAERPEGSISTLTIQRTEQRDSAMYRCASSKLDRADEQYFGPGTRLTVT.

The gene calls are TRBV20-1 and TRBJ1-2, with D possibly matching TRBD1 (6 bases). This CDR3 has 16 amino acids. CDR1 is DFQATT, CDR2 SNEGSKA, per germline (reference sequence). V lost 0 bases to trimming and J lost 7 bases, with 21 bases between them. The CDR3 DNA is TGCAGTGCTAGAGACCCCCATGGGGAACAGGGCTCTGGCTACACCTTC. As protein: CSARDPHGEQGSGYTF.

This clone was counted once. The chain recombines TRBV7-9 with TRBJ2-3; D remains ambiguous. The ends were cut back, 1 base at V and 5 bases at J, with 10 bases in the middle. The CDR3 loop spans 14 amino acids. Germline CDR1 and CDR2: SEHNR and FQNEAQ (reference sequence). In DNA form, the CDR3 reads TGTGCCAGCAGCTTAGGAAGTCCCGGAGATACGCAGTATTTT. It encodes CASSLGSPGDTQYF. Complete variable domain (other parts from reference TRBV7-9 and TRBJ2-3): DTGVSQNPRHKITKRGQNVTFRCDPISEHNRLYWYRQTLGQGPEFLTYFQNEAQLEKSRLLSDRFSAERPKGSFSTLEIQRTEQGDSAMYLCASSLGSPGDTQYFGPGTRLTVL.

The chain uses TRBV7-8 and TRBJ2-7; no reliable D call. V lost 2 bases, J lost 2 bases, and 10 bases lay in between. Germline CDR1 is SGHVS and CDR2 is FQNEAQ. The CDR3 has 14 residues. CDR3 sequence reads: CASSLRDKPYEQYF. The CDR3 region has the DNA TGTGCCAGCAGCTTAAGAGACAAACCCTACGAGCAGTACTTC.

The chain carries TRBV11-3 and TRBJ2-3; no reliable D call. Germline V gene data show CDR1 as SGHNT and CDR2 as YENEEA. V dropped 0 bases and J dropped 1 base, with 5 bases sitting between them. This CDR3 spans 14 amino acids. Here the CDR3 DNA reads TGTGCCAGCAGCTTAGATGGGGGCACAGATACGCAGTATTTT. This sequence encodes CASSLDGGTDTQYF.

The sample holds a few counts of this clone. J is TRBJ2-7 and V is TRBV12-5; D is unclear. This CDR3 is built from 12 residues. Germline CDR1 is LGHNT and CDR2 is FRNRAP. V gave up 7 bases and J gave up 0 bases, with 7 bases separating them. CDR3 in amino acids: CASVQGSYEQYF. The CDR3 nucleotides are TGTGCTAGTGTCCAAGGCTCCTACGAGCAGTACTTC.